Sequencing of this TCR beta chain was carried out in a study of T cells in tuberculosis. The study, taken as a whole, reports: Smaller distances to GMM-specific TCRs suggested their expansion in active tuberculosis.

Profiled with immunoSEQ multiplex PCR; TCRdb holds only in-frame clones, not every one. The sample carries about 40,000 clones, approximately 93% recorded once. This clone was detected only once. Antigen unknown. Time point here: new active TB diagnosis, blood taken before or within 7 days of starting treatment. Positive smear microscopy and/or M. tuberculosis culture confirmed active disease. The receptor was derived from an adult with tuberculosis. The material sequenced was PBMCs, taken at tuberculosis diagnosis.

CDR3 protein: CASTIIYGGGVETQYF. For the CDR3, the DNA is TGTGCCAGCACCATCATATACGGGGGTGGGGTTGAGACCCAGTACTTC. The chain employs TRBV5-6 and TRBJ2-5; a weak D match, TRBD2 (6 bases). Germline CDR1 SGHDT, CDR2 YYEEEE. Trimming took off 6 bases at V and 5 bases at J, with 23 bases between the two ends. The CDR3 runs to 16 residues.